This T cell receptor (beta chain) was sequenced in a study of blood T cells in healthy people across ages. As concerns this clonotype: The antigen is undetermined.

PCR was performed a second time for about 7 to 11 cycles using a sample-barcoded 5' primer and a J-beta primer mix. Sequencing of every sample gave 2.5 million or more CDR3-containing paired-end reads. TCRdb analysed the 5' RACE reads with MiXCR anew, one entry per CDR3 protein. The table records fewer than 2 million distinct CDR3 sequences, 39% of them present only once. Findings and caveats of the study: Whereas aged donors had fewer naive CD4+ cells, long-lived donors had more of them and higher diversity. Older individuals had lower TCR beta diversity per million T cells (the decline was roughly linear).

The V and J ends lost 4 bases and 0 bases respectively, with 19 bases between them. The germline V gene has CDR1 SGHVS and CDR2 FNYEAQ. The CDR3 is made up of 18 amino acids. This chain links TRBV7-6 with TRBJ2-1; unclear D gene. Material for sequencing was blood. This clonotype originated in a human donor in good health. The CDR3 is CASSSISLALSSYNEQFF. The CDR3 bases are TGTGCCAGCAGCTCGATCTCCCTCGCTCTAAGCTCCTACAATGAGCAGTTCTTC.